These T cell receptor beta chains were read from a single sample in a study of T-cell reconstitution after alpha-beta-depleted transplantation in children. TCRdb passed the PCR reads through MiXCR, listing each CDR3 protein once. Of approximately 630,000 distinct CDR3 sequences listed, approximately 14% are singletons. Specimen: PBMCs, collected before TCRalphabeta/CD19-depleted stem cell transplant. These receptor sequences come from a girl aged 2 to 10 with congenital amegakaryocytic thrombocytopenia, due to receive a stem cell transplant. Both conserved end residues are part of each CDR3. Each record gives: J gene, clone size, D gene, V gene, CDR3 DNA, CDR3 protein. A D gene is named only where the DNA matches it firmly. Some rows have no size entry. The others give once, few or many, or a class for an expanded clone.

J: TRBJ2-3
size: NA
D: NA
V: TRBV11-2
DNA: TGTGCCAGCAGCTTATCGGGTAGTTTCGTAGAGCAGTATTTT
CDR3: CASSLSGSFVEQYF

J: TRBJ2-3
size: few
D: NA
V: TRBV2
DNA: TGTGCCAGCATAGGGCCCCTCCGAGCGCAGTATTTT
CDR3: CASIGPLRAQYF

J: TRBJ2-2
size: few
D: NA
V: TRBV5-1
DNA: TGCGCCAGTCTCCTGACCCCGAACACCGGGGAGCTGTTTTTT
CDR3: CASLLTPNTGELFF

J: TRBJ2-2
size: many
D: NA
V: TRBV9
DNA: TGTGCCAGCAGCGTAGTGGGTACGGTGAACACCGGGGAGCTGTTTTTT
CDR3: CASSVVGTVNTGELFF

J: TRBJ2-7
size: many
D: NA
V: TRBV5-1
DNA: TGCGCCAGCAGCTATAACAGGGTTTCCTACGAGCAGTACTTC
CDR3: CASSYNRVSYEQYF

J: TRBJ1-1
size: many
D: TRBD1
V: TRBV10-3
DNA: TGTGCCATCAGTGAGTCGACAGGGCGAAAGCGCACTGAAGCTTTCTTT
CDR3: CAISESTGRKRTEAFF

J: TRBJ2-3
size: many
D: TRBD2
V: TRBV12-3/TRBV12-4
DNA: TGTGCCAGCAGTTTGACTACATTGTTTGGGACTAGCGGGAGGGCACGAGATACGCAGTATTTT
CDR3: CASSLTTLFGTSGRARDTQYF

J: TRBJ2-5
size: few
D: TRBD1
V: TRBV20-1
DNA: TGCAGTGCCACCGGGGACAGAAACGGACAAGAGACCCAGTACTTC
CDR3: CSATGDRNGQETQYF

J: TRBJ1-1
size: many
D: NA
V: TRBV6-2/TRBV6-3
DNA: TGTGCCACCTTCCGGGCAGGACTGAACACTGAAGCTTTCTTT
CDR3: CATFRAGLNTEAFF

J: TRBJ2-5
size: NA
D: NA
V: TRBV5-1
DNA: TGCGCCAGCAGCATCCCGGGACAACAAGAGACCCAGTACTTC
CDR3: CASSIPGQQETQYF

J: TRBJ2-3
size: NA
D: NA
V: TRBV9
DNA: TGTGCCAGCAGCCCCCCCCCGTTGGCGGGGAGCACAGATACGCAGTATTTT
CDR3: CASSPPPLAGSTDTQYF

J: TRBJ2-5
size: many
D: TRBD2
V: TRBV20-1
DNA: TGCAGTGCTCCCCAGACTAGCGAAGAGACCCAGTACTTC
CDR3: CSAPQTSEETQYF

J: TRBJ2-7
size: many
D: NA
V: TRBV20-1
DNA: TGCAGTGCTTCGCCGGTGGCCCTAGGTGGCGAGCAGTACTTC
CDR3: CSASPVALGGEQYF

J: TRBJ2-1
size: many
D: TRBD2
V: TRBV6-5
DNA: TGTGCCAGCAGCCCTAGACTAGCGGGAGTTGCAAATGAGCAGTTCTTC
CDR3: CASSPRLAGVANEQFF

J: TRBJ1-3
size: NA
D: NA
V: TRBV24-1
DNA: TGTGCCACCAGTGCAGGCGAGTTCTCTGGAAACACCATATATTTT
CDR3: CATSAGEFSGNTIYF

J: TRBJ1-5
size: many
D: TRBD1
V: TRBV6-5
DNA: TGTGCCAGCAGTTACCAAGGGACAGGGGCATGGCCCCAGCATTTT
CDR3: CASSYQGTGAWPQHF

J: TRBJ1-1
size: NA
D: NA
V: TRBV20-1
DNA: TGCAGTGTTAGACCCTTACAGAACACTGAAGCTTTCTTT
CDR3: CSVRPLQNTEAFF

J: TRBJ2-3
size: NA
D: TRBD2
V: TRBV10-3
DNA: TGTGCCATCAGTGAGCCGGGACTAGCGGGAGTAGGGGATACGCAGTATTTT
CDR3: CAISEPGLAGVGDTQYF

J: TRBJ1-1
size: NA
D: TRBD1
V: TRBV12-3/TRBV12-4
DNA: TGTGCCAGCAGCCAGACAGGGGGACCGATTCCTGAAGCTTTCTTT
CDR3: CASSQTGGPIPEAFF

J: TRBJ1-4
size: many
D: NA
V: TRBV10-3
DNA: TGTGCCATCAGTGAAGGTGAAAAACTGTTTTTT
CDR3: CAISEGEKLFF

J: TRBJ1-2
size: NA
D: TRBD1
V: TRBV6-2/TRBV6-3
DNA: TGTGCCAGCAGTTCCACCGAATCAGGGGGCACTGGCTACACCTTC
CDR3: CASSSTESGGTGYTF

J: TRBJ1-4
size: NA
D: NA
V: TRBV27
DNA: TGTGCCAGCAAAAAGGGGGCAACTAATGAAAAACTGTTTTTT
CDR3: CASKKGATNEKLFF

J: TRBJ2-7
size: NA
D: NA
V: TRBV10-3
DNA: TGTGCCGCGGGAATAGACAGGGAGGGGAGCGAGCAGTACTTC
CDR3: CAAGIDREGSEQYF

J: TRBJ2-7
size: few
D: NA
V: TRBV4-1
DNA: TGCGCCAGCAGCCAAGAATTTACAGGGATCCCCTACGAGCAGTACTTC
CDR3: CASSQEFTGIPYEQYF

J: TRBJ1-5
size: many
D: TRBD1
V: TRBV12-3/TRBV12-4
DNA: TGTGCCAGCAGTCCCCAGGGGGGTTTGCAGCCCCAGCATTTT
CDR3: CASSPQGGLQPQHF

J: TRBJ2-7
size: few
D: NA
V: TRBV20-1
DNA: TGCAGTGCTAGTCGGCGCTCCTACGAGCAGTACTTC
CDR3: CSASRRSYEQYF

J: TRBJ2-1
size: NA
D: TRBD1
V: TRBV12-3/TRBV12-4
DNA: TGTGCCAGCAGCCCCGGACAGGCCTACAATGAGCAGTTCTTC
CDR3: CASSPGQAYNEQFF

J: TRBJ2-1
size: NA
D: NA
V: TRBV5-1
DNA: TGCGCCAGCAGCTTGGTAGGGACTGTGGGCAATGAGCAGTTCTTC
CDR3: CASSLVGTVGNEQFF

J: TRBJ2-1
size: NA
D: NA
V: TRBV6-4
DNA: TGTGCCAGCAGTGAAGATTCCGGCCCTTACAATGAGCAGTTCTTC
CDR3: CASSEDSGPYNEQFF

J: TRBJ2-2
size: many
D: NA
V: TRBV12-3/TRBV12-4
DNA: TGTGCCAGCAGCCCCGAGGGTCCTAGCCGGGAGCTGTTTTTT
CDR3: CASSPEGPSRELFF

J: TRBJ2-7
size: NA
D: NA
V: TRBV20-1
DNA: TGCAGTGCTAGAGATTTGGGATCCTGGGAGCAGTACTTC
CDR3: CSARDLGSWEQYF

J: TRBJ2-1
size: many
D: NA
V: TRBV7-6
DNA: TGTGCCAGCAGCACACCTACCGGGACCTTAAACAATGAGCAGTTCTTC
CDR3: CASSTPTGTLNNEQFF

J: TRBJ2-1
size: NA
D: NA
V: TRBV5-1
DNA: TGCGCCAGCAGCTCGTTTGCAGGGGACAATGAGCAGTTCTTC
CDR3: CASSSFAGDNEQFF

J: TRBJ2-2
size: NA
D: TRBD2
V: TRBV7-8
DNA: TGTGCCAGCAGCCCCACAAATCCGGGACTAGCGGGAGGGAGTGGGGAGCTGTTTTTT
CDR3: CASSPTNPGLAGGSGELFF

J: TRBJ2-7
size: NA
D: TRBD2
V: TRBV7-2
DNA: TGTGCCAGCAGCTTAACAACTAGCGGGAGGAGATACGAGCAGTACTTC
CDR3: CASSLTTSGRRYEQYF

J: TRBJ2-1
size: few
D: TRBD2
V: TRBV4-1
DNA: TGCGCCAGCAGCCAAGTTCCGGGACTAGCGGACTACAATGAGCAGTTCTTC
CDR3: CASSQVPGLADYNEQFF

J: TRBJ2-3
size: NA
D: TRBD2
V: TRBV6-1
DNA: TGTGCCGGGAGGACTAGCGGGAGCACAGATACGCAGTATTTT
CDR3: CAGRTSGSTDTQYF

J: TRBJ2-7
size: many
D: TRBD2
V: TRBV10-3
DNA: TGTGCCATCAGTGACGCACTAGCGGGAGGGAATTACGAGCAGTACTTC
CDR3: CAISDALAGGNYEQYF

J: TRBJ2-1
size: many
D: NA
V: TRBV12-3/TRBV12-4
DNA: TGTGCCAGCAGCCGAGACGGAAACAATGAGCAGTTCTTC
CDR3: CASSRDGNNEQFF

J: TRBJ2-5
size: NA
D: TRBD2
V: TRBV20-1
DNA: TGCAGTGCTAGAGAACTAGCGGGACCGAAGACCCAGTACTTC
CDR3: CSARELAGPKTQYF

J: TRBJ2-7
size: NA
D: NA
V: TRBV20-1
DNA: TGCAGTGCTAGAGATCGGGGCGGGCGGGTATACGAGCAGTACTTC
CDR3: CSARDRGGRVYEQYF

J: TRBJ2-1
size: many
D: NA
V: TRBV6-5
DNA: TGTGCCAGCAGTTACTCGTTCCAGCTGGCCCTCAATGAGCAGTTCTTC
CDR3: CASSYSFQLALNEQFF

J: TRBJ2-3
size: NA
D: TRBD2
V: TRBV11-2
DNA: TGTGCCAGCAGCTTCATCGGCGGGAGGTGGACAGATACGCAGTATTTT
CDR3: CASSFIGGRWTDTQYF

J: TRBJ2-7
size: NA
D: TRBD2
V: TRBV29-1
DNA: TGCAGCGTTACGACTAGCGGGAGAGATCCCTACGAGCAGTACTTC
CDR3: CSVTTSGRDPYEQYF

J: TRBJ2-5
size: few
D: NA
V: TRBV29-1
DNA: TGCAGCGTCACCCTACCCCACTGGGAAGTTCCAGAGACCCAGTACTTC
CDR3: CSVTLPHWEVPETQYF

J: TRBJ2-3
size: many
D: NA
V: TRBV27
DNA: TGTGCCAGCAGTTTATTGCAGCCCGTAGGTTCAGATACGCAGTATTTT
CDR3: CASSLLQPVGSDTQYF

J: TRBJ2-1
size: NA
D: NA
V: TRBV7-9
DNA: TGTGCCAGCAGCTTATGGACCGGGACGGTTTACAATGAGCAGTTCTTC
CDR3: CASSLWTGTVYNEQFF

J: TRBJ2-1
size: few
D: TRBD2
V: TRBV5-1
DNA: TGCGCCAGCAGCTTCATAGCGGGGACTTCCTACAATGAGCAGTTCTTC
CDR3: CASSFIAGTSYNEQFF

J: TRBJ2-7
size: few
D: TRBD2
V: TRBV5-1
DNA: TGCGCCAGCACCGCTCCTAGCGGGGACGAGCAGTACTTC
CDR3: CASTAPSGDEQYF

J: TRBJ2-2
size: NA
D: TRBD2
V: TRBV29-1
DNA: TGCAGCGTTGAAGAGAGTAGCGGGAGTATCACCGGGGAGCTGTTTTTT
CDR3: CSVEESSGSITGELFF

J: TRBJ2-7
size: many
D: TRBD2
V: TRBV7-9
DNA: TGTGCCAGCAGCCCCCGGACTAGCGGGACGGGGGAGCAGTACTTC
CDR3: CASSPRTSGTGEQYF

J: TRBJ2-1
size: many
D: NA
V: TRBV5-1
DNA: TGCGCCAGCAGCTTGGCCGAGACACCGGGCAATGAGCAGTTCTTC
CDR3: CASSLAETPGNEQFF

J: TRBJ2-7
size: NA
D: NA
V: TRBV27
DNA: TGTGCCAGCAGTTCAAAGCGGCTGATCTCCTACGAGCAGTACTTC
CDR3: CASSSKRLISYEQYF

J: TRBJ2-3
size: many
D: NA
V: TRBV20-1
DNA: TGCAGTGCTAGGGCGGGGCGGGGTAGCACAGATACGCAGTATTTT
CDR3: CSARAGRGSTDTQYF

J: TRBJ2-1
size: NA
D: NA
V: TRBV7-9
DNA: TGTGCCAGCAGAGCACGAGGGCCGGGTGATTACAATGAGCAGTTCTTC
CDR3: CASRARGPGDYNEQFF

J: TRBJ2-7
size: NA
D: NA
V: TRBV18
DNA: TGTGCCAGCTCACCACTTGGTCTCGACGAGGACGAGCAGTACTTC
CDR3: CASSPLGLDEDEQYF

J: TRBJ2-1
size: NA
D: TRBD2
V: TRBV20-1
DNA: TGCAGTGCCGACCGGGGACTAGCGGGAGCTCGGGAGCAGTTCTTC
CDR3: CSADRGLAGAREQFF

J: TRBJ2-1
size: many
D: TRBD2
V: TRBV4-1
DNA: TGCGCCAGCAGCCTAACCGGGACTAGCAGAATAAGTAATGAGCAGTTCTTC
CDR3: CASSLTGTSRISNEQFF

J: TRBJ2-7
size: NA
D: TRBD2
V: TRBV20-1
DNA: TGCAGTGCCAGACGGACTAGCGGTACCCGCGAGCAGTACTTC
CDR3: CSARRTSGTREQYF